Listed here is a single T cell receptor beta chain. Its cognate antigen is unknown. Looked up from germline, CDR1 is SGDLS and CDR2 is YYNGEE. V trimming: 3 bases; J trimming: 4 bases; junction bases outside the gene matches: 6. This CDR3 region has 16 residues. Assay used: immunoSEQ multiplex PCR; TCRdb lists only in-frame clones, some missing. This sample has approximately 28,000 clones, with roughly 86% found just once. The data originate from a study of T cells in narcolepsy. Overall study findings and caveats: Same-patient CSF and blood CD4+ T cell clonotypes included HCRT-specific and TRIB2-specific autoreactive ones. No autoreactive T cell clone sequences appeared in some memory CD4+ repertoires. Autoreactive clonotypes reportedly recurred in blood of same and different patients, not controls.

Source material: memory (CD45RA-) CD4+ T cells from blood. The chain couples TRBV9 to TRBJ2-1; 11 positions match TRBD2. The TCR sequence derives from a human donor in good health. CDR3 sequence: CASSASTSGGYNEQFF. The CDR3 bases are TGTGCCAGCAGCGCCTCCACTAGCGGGGGATACAATGAGCAGTTCTTC.